This entry lists 24 T cell receptor beta chains sequenced from one sample in a study of chemoradiotherapy in HPV16-positive cancers (dated by TCRdb to 2021 to 2024). Library construction relied on the immunoSEQ multiplex PCR assay. Not all clones reach the TCRdb copy of this immuneACCESS table, which keeps in-frame sequences only. Checked studies attribute under half of the gap to unresolved V genes and leave the rest unexplained. Recorded for this sample are some 16,000 clones; 75% to 80% of them occurred a single time. The ten largest clones take up 9.5% to 13% of the sample. The sample was collected from a patient who underwent chemoradiotherapy. These receptors all come from a human donor with HPV-associated anogenital cancer.

V and J are TRBV4-3 and TRBJ1-3; D ambiguous. V dropped 0 bases and J dropped 6 bases, with 3 bases sitting between them. The CDR3 is 12 residues long. Germline CDR1 reads LGHNA; CDR2 reads YSLEER. The CDR3 loop reads CASSQDKNTIYF. CDR3 in DNA: TGCGCCAGCAGCCAAGATAAAAACACCATATATTTT.

This clone has just one count. The chain is built from TRBV6-6 and TRBJ2-2; a weak D match, TRBD1 (6 bases). CDR3 size: 15 residues. The germline CDR1 and CDR2 sequences are MNHNY and SVGAGI (reference sequence). Trimming removed 7 bases from V and 1 base from J, with 13 bases in between. The CDR3 nucleotides read TGTGCCAGCAACTATAAAGGGGGGAACACCGGGGAGCTGTTTTTT. It translates to CASNYKGGNTGELFF.

The chain combines TRBV4-3 with TRBJ2-1; D may be TRBD1 (6 bases). From germline, CDR1 is LGHNA and CDR2 YSLEER. CDR3 length equals 15 residues. V was clipped by 0 bases and J by 15 bases, with 21 bases between them. The CDR3: CASSQEIQGSLFRFF. The CDR3 nucleotides read TGCGCCAGCAGCCAAGAAATTCAGGGGTCGTTGTTTAGGTTCTTC.

This clone was detected a few times. This chain connects TRBV18 to TRBJ1-2; D is unresolved. Trimming pared 8 bases from V and 2 bases from J, leaving 9 bases between. Germline lookup yields CDR1 KGHSH and CDR2 LQKENI. The CDR3 is 12 amino acids. The DNA of the CDR3 is TGTGCCAGCAGCGACGCCAACTATGGCTACACCTTC. It specifies CASSDANYGYTF.

The chain uses TRBV6-1 and TRBJ2-7, with D perhaps matching TRBD1 (5 bases). V gave up 7 bases and J gave up 2 bases, with 12 bases separating them. This CDR3 is 13 amino acids long. Germline assignment: CDR1 MNHNS and CDR2 SASEGT. In DNA, the CDR3 is TGTGCCAGCAAGCCAGGGATAGCCTACGAGCAGTACTTC. Translating it yields CASKPGIAYEQYF.

A note on this clone: The sample has other DNA sequences that encode this CDR3 too. J is TRBJ1-2 and V is TRBV18; 8 nucleotides align to TRBD1. Germline loops: CDR1 KGHSH, CDR2 LQKENI. The V gene end was trimmed by 3 bases and the J gene end by 8 bases; junction bases not matched to a gene: 5. This CDR3 spans 13 amino acids. The CDR3 reads CASSPDREGGYTF. CDR3 DNA: TGTGCCAGCTCACCGGACAGGGAGGGCGGCTACACCTTC. The variable domain in full, completed from reference TRBV18 and TRBJ1-2, reads NAGVMQNPRHLVRRRGQEARLRCSPMKGHSHVYWYRQLPEEGLKFMVYLQKENIIDESGMPKERFSAEFPKEGPSILRIQQVVRGDSAAYFCASSPDREGGYTFGSGTRLTVV.

The chain recombines TRBV6-4 with TRBJ1-6; D not certain. V was shortened by 0 bases and J by 7 bases, with 4 bases between the two germline ends. CDR3 length: 13 amino acids. Germline lookup yields CDR1 MRHNA and CDR2 SNTAGT. CDR3 in amino acids: CASSDSLNSPLHF. The DNA for the CDR3 is TGTGCCAGCAGTGACTCCCTCAATTCACCCCTCCACTTT.

The V and J genes are TRBV7-9 and TRBJ1-4; D gene uncertain. The CDR3 is 15 amino acids. The V end was cut by 1 base, the J end by 5 bases, with 11 bases between. Germline CDR1 SEHNR, CDR2 FQNEAQ (reference sequence). Here the CDR3 DNA reads TGTGCCAGCAGCTTAGGTGGGCATTGGAATGAAAAACTGTTTTTT. This encodes CASSLGGHWNEKLFF.

The chain recombines TRBV7-2 with TRBJ1-2; D unresolved. Trimming removed 5 bases at V and 4 bases at J, with 14 bases between. Germline V gene sequence: CDR1 SGHTA, CDR2 FQGNSA. This CDR3 has 14 amino acids. CDR3 bases: TGTGCCAGCAGCCCGATACGGGGAGGCTATGGCTACACCTTC. Amino acid sequence: CASSPIRGGYGYTF.

Here the CDR3 reads CASSLEGRGAADTQYF. The CDR3 nucleotides read TGTGCCAGCAGCCTAGAAGGTCGGGGGGCCGCAGATACGCAGTATTTT. V is TRBV9 and J is TRBJ2-3; maybe TRBD2 (7 bases). The CDR3 runs 16 residues. Germline CDR1 reads SGDLS; CDR2 reads YYNGEE. With 4 bases removed from V and 4 bases from J, the gap between germline ends came to 19 bases.

The rearrangement joins TRBV19 to TRBJ2-3; 8 bases agree with TRBD1. Trimming cost V 7 bases and J 1 base; bases outside gene matches: 7. Germline CDR1 and CDR2: LNHDA and SQIVND (reference sequence). This CDR3 contains 15 residues. In DNA form, the CDR3 reads TGTGCCAGTACCAGGACAGGGCAGGGCACAGATACGCAGTATTTT. Its translation is CASTRTGQGTDTQYF.

The chain joins TRBV9 to TRBJ2-1, with D maybe TRBD1 (6 bases). Per germline, CDR1 SGDLS and CDR2 YYNGEE. Between the trimmed V and J ends, which lost 0 bases and 6 bases, there was a span of 13 bases. The CDR3 is 15 residues long. CDR3 region: CASSVEQGKGNEQFF. For the CDR3, the DNA is TGTGCCAGCAGCGTAGAACAGGGAAAGGGCAATGAGCAGTTCTTC.

The sample holds a few counts of this clone. The chain combines TRBV7-2 with TRBJ1-3, with D possibly matching TRBD1 (5 bases). CDR1 and CDR2 from the germline V gene are SGHTA and FQGNSA. The CDR3 covers 15 residues. The ends were cut back, 4 bases at V and 2 bases at J, with 12 bases in the middle. CDR3 bases: TGTGCCAGCAGCTGGAGGGCGGGGCCTGGAAACACCATATATTTT. Amino acids: CASSWRAGPGNTIYF.

V is TRBV28 and J is TRBJ2-1, with D perhaps TRBD2 (6 bases). The CDR3 totals 15 residues. Germline loops: CDR1 MDHEN, CDR2 SYDVKM. V lost 4 bases, J lost 10 bases, and 20 bases lay in between. CDR3 nucleotides: TGTGCCAGCAGTTCCTCCGGGACTCAAATGAGGGAGCAGTTCTTC. Amino acids: CASSSSGTQMREQFF.

In this sample, this clone turned up a few times. The chain links TRBV27 to TRBJ2-7, with a weak D call TRBD1 (7 bases). Germline V gene data show CDR1 as MNHEY and CDR2 as SMNVEV (reference sequence). Trimming stripped 0 bases from V and 4 bases from J, with 13 bases between. The CDR3 extends over 15 amino acids. The CDR3 is CASSLSAGQTYEQYF. The DNA of the CDR3 is TGTGCCAGCAGTTTATCGGCGGGACAGACATACGAGCAGTACTTC.

The CDR3 sequence is CASRGTSGGPYNEQFF. Here the CDR3 DNA reads TGTGCCAGCAGGGGGACTAGCGGGGGACCCTACAATGAGCAGTTCTTC. The V call is TRBV2, the J call TRBJ2-1, with 14 bases identical to TRBD2. The CDR3 length is 16 residues. V dropped 6 bases and J dropped 2; count of bases not matched to a gene: 3. Germline V gene sequence: CDR1 SNHLY, CDR2 FYNNEI.

This chain connects TRBV2 to TRBJ1-5, with D perhaps matching TRBD1 (5 bases). The CDR3 has 15 residues. Trimming took off 4 bases at V and 3 bases at J, with 13 bases between the two ends. CDR1 is SNHLY, CDR2 FYNNEI, per germline. CDR3 in amino acids: CASSAGRAANQPQHF. The CDR3, as DNA: TGTGCCAGCAGTGCGGGCAGGGCGGCCAATCAGCCCCAGCATTTT.

The chain couples TRBV27 to TRBJ1-5; 10 nucleotides line up with TRBD1. There are 17 residues in the CDR3. Germline CDR1 MNHEY, CDR2 SMNVEV (reference sequence). J lost 0 bases, V lost 5 bases, and 7 bases had no gene match. The CDR3 nucleotides are TGTGCCAGCAGTCCGGGACAGGGGCGTTATAGCAATCAGCCCCAGCATTTT. Its translation: CASSPGQGRYSNQPQHF.

The genes are TRBV6-5 and TRBJ2-1; D unclear. Germline assignment: CDR1 MNHEY and CDR2 SVGAGI. The length of the CDR3 is 12 residues. The V gene lost 5 bases and the J gene lost 10 bases, with 12 bases spanning the gap. In DNA, the CDR3 is TGTGCCAGCAGTCCCGGGTTAGCAGAGCAGTTCTTC. As protein: CASSPGLAEQFF.

The chain links TRBV28 to TRBJ1-5; D is perhaps TRBD1 (5 bases). V was clipped by 2 bases and J by 1 base, with 12 bases between them. Germline CDR1 is MDHEN and CDR2 is SYDVKM. The CDR3 has 16 amino acids. The CDR3 here is CASSLPRDASNQPQHF. The CDR3, as DNA: TGTGCCAGCAGTTTACCCCGGGACGCGAGCAATCAGCCCCAGCATTTT. Based on the CDR3 plus reference TRBV28 and TRBJ1-5, the full variable domain is DVKVTQSSRYLVKRTGEKVFLECVQDMDHENMFWYRQDPGLGLRLIYFSYDVKMKEKGDIPEGYSVSREKKERFSLILESASTNQTSMYLCASSLPRDASNQPQHFGDGTRLSIL.

The rearrangement joins TRBV18 to TRBJ1-6; tentative D call: TRBD1 (6 bases). CDR3 length: 13 amino acids. Germline V CDR1 and CDR2: KGHSH, LQKENI. V was pared by 8 bases and J by 6 bases, with 11 bases between. In DNA, the CDR3 is TGTGCCAGCCTGGACAGTTTTAATTCACCCCTCCACTTT. It codes for CASLDSFNSPLHF.

The rearrangement joins TRBV9 to TRBJ2-2; D not resolved. From germline, CDR1 is SGDLS and CDR2 YYNGEE. This CDR3 region has 17 residues. V shed 4 bases and J shed 1 base, with 17 bases lying between them. CDR3 nucleotides: TGTGCCAGCAGCCCATTAACTTGGACGGTGAACACCGGGGAGCTGTTTTTT. Its translation is CASSPLTWTVNTGELFF.

The chain employs TRBV6-1 and TRBJ2-5; TRBD1 aligns across 11 bases. This CDR3 has 13 amino acids. CDR1 and CDR2 from the germline V gene are MNHNS and SASEGT. The ends lost 6 bases at V and 5 bases at J; junction bases unmatched: 2. The CDR3 loop reads CASRGTGGETQYF. CDR3 coding DNA: TGTGCCAGCAGAGGGACAGGGGGGGAGACCCAGTACTTC.

The rearrangement joins TRBV5-6 to TRBJ1-1; 8 nucleotides line up with TRBD1. The CDR3 runs 16 residues. Per the germline V gene, CDR1 is SGHDT and CDR2 is YYEEEE. The V segment lost 0 bases and the J segment 1 base; nucleotides outside the gene matches: 5. The CDR3 spells CASSLATGVGNTEAFF. In nucleotides, the CDR3 is TGTGCCAGCAGCTTGGCGACAGGGGTGGGGAACACTGAAGCTTTCTTT.